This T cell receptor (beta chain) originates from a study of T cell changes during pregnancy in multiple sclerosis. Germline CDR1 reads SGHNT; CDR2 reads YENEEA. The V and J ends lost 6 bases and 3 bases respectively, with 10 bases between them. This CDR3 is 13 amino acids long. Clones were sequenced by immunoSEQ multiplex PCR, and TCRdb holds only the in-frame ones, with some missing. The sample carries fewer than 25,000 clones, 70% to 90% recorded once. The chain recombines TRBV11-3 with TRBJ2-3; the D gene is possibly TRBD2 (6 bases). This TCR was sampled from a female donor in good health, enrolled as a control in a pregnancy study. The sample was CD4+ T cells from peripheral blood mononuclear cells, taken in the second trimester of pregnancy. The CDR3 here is CASSPGVTDTQYF. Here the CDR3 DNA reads TGTGCCAGCAGTCCGGGAGTGACAGATACGCAGTATTTT. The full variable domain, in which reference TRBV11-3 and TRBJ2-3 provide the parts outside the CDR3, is EAGVVQSPRYKIIEKKQPVAFWCNPISGHNTLYWYLQNLGQGPELLIRYENEEAVDDSQLPKDRFSAERLKGVDSTLKIQPAELGDSAVYLCASSPGVTDTQYFGPGTRLTVL.